The rows below give T cell receptor beta chains drawn from one sample of a study of shared clonotypes between healthy human individuals. TCRdb's copy holds only in-frame clones and misses some; the assay was immunoSEQ multiplex PCR. The data show around 1.5 million clones, around 98% seen once. Specimen: naive CD4+ T cells sorted from blood. These receptors were obtained from a man aged 25 to 40 in good health. The CDR3 runs from the conserved cysteine through the conserved F or W. A D gene is named only where the DNA matches it firmly. Not all rows give a size; the values are once, few, many and, for expanded clones, a class.

v_gene: TRBV2
abundance: .
d_gene: .
j_gene: TRBJ2-3
CDR3nt: TGTGCCAGCAGAGGACCGGGGCTAGCGCCTAGCACAGATACGCAGTATTTT
CDR3aa: CASRGPGLAPSTDTQYF

v_gene: TRBV19
abundance: .
d_gene: .
j_gene: TRBJ1-2
CDR3nt: TGTGCCAGTAGTACCGGGACAAAGTATGGCTACACCTTC
CDR3aa: CASSTGTKYGYTF

v_gene: TRBV27
abundance: .
d_gene: TRBD2
j_gene: TRBJ2-7
CDR3nt: TGTGCCAGCACGAAGACTAGCGGGAGTTGGTCCTACGAGCAGTACTTC
CDR3aa: CASTKTSGSWSYEQYF

v_gene: TRBV5-1
abundance: .
d_gene: TRBD1
j_gene: TRBJ2-7
CDR3nt: TGCGCCAGCAGGCCGGGACAGTCTTACTACGAGCAGTACTTC
CDR3aa: CASRPGQSYYEQYF

v_gene: TRBV7-9
abundance: .
d_gene: .
j_gene: TRBJ2-2
CDR3nt: TGTGCGGAAAGCCTCAGGACAGCAAACACCGGGGAGCTGTTTTTT
CDR3aa: CAESLRTANTGELFF

v_gene: TRBV11-2
abundance: once
d_gene: .
j_gene: TRBJ2-7
CDR3nt: TGTGCCAGCGTCTTAGTGGCAGCCCACGAGCAGTACTTC
CDR3aa: CASVLVAAHEQYF

v_gene: TRBV5-4
abundance: .
d_gene: .
j_gene: TRBJ1-4
CDR3nt: TGTGCCAGCAGCCTTACCGGGGGTTGGGGTGAAAAACTGTTTTTT
CDR3aa: CASSLTGGWGEKLFF

v_gene: TRBV11-2
abundance: .
d_gene: .
j_gene: TRBJ2-3
CDR3nt: TGTGCCAGCAGCTTTCGGGCGGTACAGCGGGATACGCAGTATTTT
CDR3aa: CASSFRAVQRDTQYF

v_gene: TRBV20-1
abundance: few
d_gene: .
j_gene: TRBJ2-1
CDR3nt: TGCAGTGCTAGCGGGAGCAATGAGCAGTTCTTC
CDR3aa: CSASGSNEQFF

v_gene: TRBV6-5
abundance: .
d_gene: .
j_gene: TRBJ2-7
CDR3nt: TGTGCCAGCAGTTACCTCAGGGTGGGATACGAGCAGTACTTC
CDR3aa: CASSYLRVGYEQYF

v_gene: TRBV7-2
abundance: .
d_gene: .
j_gene: TRBJ2-4
CDR3nt: TGTGCCAGCAGCTTAGTTGGTCTTCAAGCCAAAAACATTCAGTACTTC
CDR3aa: CASSLVGLQAKNIQYF

v_gene: TRBV28
abundance: .
d_gene: TRBD1
j_gene: TRBJ1-1
CDR3nt: TGTGCCAGCAGTTTATTCGGACAGGGGGCCCCTGAAGCTTTCTTT
CDR3aa: CASSLFGQGAPEAFF

v_gene: TRBV7-3
abundance: .
d_gene: .
j_gene: TRBJ1-1
CDR3nt: TGTGCCAGCAGCTTGACGGCTGACACTGAAGCTTTCTTT
CDR3aa: CASSLTADTEAFF

v_gene: TRBV27
abundance: few
d_gene: .
j_gene: TRBJ1-5
CDR3nt: TGTGCCAGCAGTCCCATGAGGGGTCTGAGCAATCAGCCCCAGCATTTT
CDR3aa: CASSPMRGLSNQPQHF

v_gene: TRBV10-1
abundance: .
d_gene: .
j_gene: TRBJ2-6
CDR3nt: TGCGCCAGCAGCTTAGGACCTGTCTCTGGGGCCAACGTCCTGACTTTC
CDR3aa: CASSLGPVSGANVLTF

v_gene: TRBV7-2
abundance: .
d_gene: TRBD1
j_gene: TRBJ2-7
CDR3nt: TGTGCCAGCAGCACACGGACAGGGCGGTACGAGCAGTACTTC
CDR3aa: CASSTRTGRYEQYF

v_gene: TRBV5-1
abundance: .
d_gene: TRBD1
j_gene: TRBJ1-1
CDR3nt: TGCGCCAGCAGCTCCGACAGGGGTAAGGTGAACACTGAAGCTTTCTTT
CDR3aa: CASSSDRGKVNTEAFF

v_gene: TRBV9
abundance: .
d_gene: .
j_gene: TRBJ2-7
CDR3nt: TGTGCCAGCAGCGTAGCGCCGACATCCTACGAGCAGTACTTC
CDR3aa: CASSVAPTSYEQYF

v_gene: TRBV9
abundance: .
d_gene: TRBD1
j_gene: TRBJ1-1
CDR3nt: TGTGCCAGCAGCGTAGGGGACAGGGGTTACACTGAAGCTTTCTTT
CDR3aa: CASSVGDRGYTEAFF

v_gene: TRBV10-3
abundance: .
d_gene: TRBD2
j_gene: TRBJ2-7
CDR3nt: TGTGCCATCAGCCCAGCGGGAAGGGCCCACGAGCAGTACTTC
CDR3aa: CAISPAGRAHEQYF

v_gene: TRBV13
abundance: .
d_gene: .
j_gene: TRBJ2-1
CDR3nt: TGTGCCAGCAGCTTATACAGGAGGGACTACAATGAGCAGTTCTTC
CDR3aa: CASSLYRRDYNEQFF

v_gene: TRBV5-5
abundance: .
d_gene: .
j_gene: TRBJ1-2
CDR3nt: TGTGCCAGCAGCCGAGGAGACAGCGGTTATGGCTACACCTTC
CDR3aa: CASSRGDSGYGYTF

v_gene: TRBV5-1
abundance: .
d_gene: TRBD1
j_gene: TRBJ2-1
CDR3nt: TGCGCCAGCAGCAGGGACAGGGGGCACCATGAGCAGTTCTTC
CDR3aa: CASSRDRGHHEQFF

v_gene: TRBV7-7
abundance: .
d_gene: TRBD2
j_gene: TRBJ2-1
CDR3nt: TGTGCTAGCAGCACCCCAACTAGCGTTGAGCAGTTCTTC
CDR3aa: CASSTPTSVEQFF

v_gene: TRBV28
abundance: .
d_gene: TRBD2
j_gene: TRBJ2-7
CDR3nt: TGTGCCAGCAGTCGGACTAGCGGGAGCTCCTACGAGCAGTACTTC
CDR3aa: CASSRTSGSSYEQYF

v_gene: TRBV5-1
abundance: .
d_gene: TRBD1
j_gene: TRBJ1-2
CDR3nt: TGCGCCAGCAGCTCCGGGACAGGAATTATCTATGGCTACACCTTC
CDR3aa: CASSSGTGIIYGYTF

v_gene: TRBV25-1
abundance: .
d_gene: TRBD1
j_gene: TRBJ1-3
CDR3nt: TGTGCCAGCAGTCCCACCCGGACAGGAGTCTCTGGAAACACCATATATTTT
CDR3aa: CASSPTRTGVSGNTIYF

v_gene: TRBV13
abundance: .
d_gene: TRBD2
j_gene: TRBJ2-3
CDR3nt: TGTGCCAGCAGCTTAGGAGGTAGCGGGAGTTTATCTACAGATACGCAGTATTTT
CDR3aa: CASSLGGSGSLSTDTQYF

v_gene: TRBV10-3
abundance: once
d_gene: .
j_gene: TRBJ2-1
CDR3nt: TGTGCCATCAGGGACGGATCCTACAATGAGCAGTTCTTC
CDR3aa: CAIRDGSYNEQFF

v_gene: TRBV27
abundance: .
d_gene: TRBD2
j_gene: TRBJ2-1
CDR3nt: TGTGCCAGCAGACGACCAGGGACTAGCGTTGCTGAGCAGTTCTTC
CDR3aa: CASRRPGTSVAEQFF

v_gene: TRBV7-7
abundance: .
d_gene: .
j_gene: TRBJ2-2
CDR3nt: TGTGCTAGCAGCTTGCCTACCGGGGAGCTGTTTTTT
CDR3aa: CASSLPTGELFF

v_gene: TRBV4-1
abundance: .
d_gene: TRBD1
j_gene: TRBJ2-4
CDR3nt: TGCGCCAGCAGCCATGACGACCTGGTTTCAGGGGGAGCCAAAAACATTCAGTACTTC
CDR3aa: CASSHDDLVSGGAKNIQYF

v_gene: TRBV6-6
abundance: .
d_gene: .
j_gene: TRBJ1-3
CDR3nt: TGTGCCAGCAGCCAAACCGGCTCTGGAAACACCATATATTTT
CDR3aa: CASSQTGSGNTIYF

v_gene: TRBV5-1
abundance: .
d_gene: TRBD2
j_gene: TRBJ2-3
CDR3nt: TGCGCCAGCAGCTTGGAGTCTAGCGGGAGTGGTACGCAGTATTTT
CDR3aa: CASSLESSGSGTQYF

v_gene: TRBV28
abundance: .
d_gene: TRBD1
j_gene: TRBJ1-3
CDR3nt: TGTGCCAGCAATAGGCGGGACAGGGCGTTTGGAAACACCATATATTTT
CDR3aa: CASNRRDRAFGNTIYF

v_gene: TRBV2
abundance: .
d_gene: .
j_gene: TRBJ1-1
CDR3nt: TGTGCCAGCAGTGAAGAGGCAAACACTGAAGCTTTCTTT
CDR3aa: CASSEEANTEAFF

v_gene: TRBV20-1
abundance: .
d_gene: .
j_gene: TRBJ2-3
CDR3nt: TGCAGTGCCAGCGACAGGAATACGCAGTATTTT
CDR3aa: CSASDRNTQYF

v_gene: TRBV19
abundance: .
d_gene: TRBD2
j_gene: TRBJ2-1
CDR3nt: TGTGCCAGTATGGAATCGGGACTAGCGGCCCGGGATGAGCAGTTCTTC
CDR3aa: CASMESGLAARDEQFF

v_gene: TRBV7-9
abundance: once
d_gene: .
j_gene: TRBJ1-2
CDR3nt: TGTGCCAGCAGCTTAGTGGGGGCCGGACATAAGAAGTACACCTTC
CDR3aa: CASSLVGAGHKKYTF

v_gene: TRBV7-3
abundance: .
d_gene: TRBD1
j_gene: TRBJ2-7
CDR3nt: TGTGCCAGCAGCCTCACTGGACAGGGTAACTACGAGCAGTACTTC
CDR3aa: CASSLTGQGNYEQYF

v_gene: TRBV2
abundance: .
d_gene: TRBD2
j_gene: TRBJ2-2
CDR3nt: TGTGCCAGCAGTGAGCGACTAGCGGGGGCGAACACCGGGGAGCTGTTTTTT
CDR3aa: CASSERLAGANTGELFF

v_gene: TRBV21-1
abundance: .
d_gene: .
j_gene: TRBJ2-2
CDR3nt: TGTGCCAGCAGCAAAGAAGAGACAGGGTGCGCCTGGGACACCGGGGAGCTGTTTTTT
CDR3aa: CASSKEETGCAWDTGELFF